This T cell receptor (beta chain) came from a study of blood T cell repertoires in COVID-19. As for the study in general: COVID-19 samples from acute and convalescent phases originated in the United States, Italy and Spain. PBMCs, B-cell-depleted T cells, or T cells provided the cDNA or gDNA that made up the material.

J lost 3 bases, V lost 2 bases, and 4 bases had no gene match. Looked up from germline, CDR1 is LGHDT and CDR2 is YNNKEL (reference sequence). This CDR3 contains 16 residues. Per the study methods: Estimation of nucleated cell counts was performed using reference gene primer amplification. The data were produced by immunoSEQ multiplex PCR, yet TCRdb's version contains in-frame clones alone and is incomplete. The V and J calls and the clone size are those of that table, but D and trimming were determined from the DNA. The sample shows around 160,000 clones, about 85% of them seen only once. The chain uses TRBV3-1 (or the pseudogene TRBV3-2) and TRBJ2-3; TRBD1 aligns across 11 bases. The receptor was isolated from a woman in her thirties or forties with active or convalescent COVID-19. The sample consisted of peripheral blood. The CDR3 here is CASSQRGTGGTDTQYF. In DNA, the CDR3 is TGTGCCAGCAGCCAACGGGGGACAGGGGGGACAGATACGCAGTATTTT.